This T cell receptor (beta chain) was retrieved from a study of PD-1 blockade in classical Hodgkin lymphoma. Study overall: On a schedule of every 2 weeks, patients received nivolumab 3 mg/kg intravenously. Points from the study as a whole: Relapsed/refractory patients reportedly had lower baseline diversity than newly diagnosed patients. While CD8+ TCR diversity did not rise significantly by C4D1, CD4+ TCR diversity did.

With regard to this clone: The target antigen is unknown.

There are 16 residues in the CDR3. Germline V lookup: CDR1 SGHDT, CDR2 YYEEEE. Losses at the gene ends were 4 bases for V and 3 bases for J; bases not matched to a gene: 7. The time point was: cycle 4 day 1 (C4D1), after 6 weeks of nivolumab. Autologous stem cell transplantation was followed by relapse in every patient, and brentuximab vedotin exposure varied. Best response was recorded as complete response, partial response or progressive disease. Profiling relied on immunoSEQ multiplex PCR, and the TCRdb table lists in-frame clones only, not all of them. The sample lists roughly 86,000 clones, approximately 86% occurring once.

The V gene is TRBV5-6, the J gene TRBJ1-5; 10 bases are shared with TRBD1. Material: peripheral blood mononuclear cells (PBMCs), obtained before the fourth cycle of nivolumab. The receptor's source is a human donor with classical Hodgkin lymphoma. CDR3 nucleotides: TGTGCCAGCAGCCCGCGACAGGGGGCTAACAATCAGCCCCAGCATTTT. This translates into CASSPRQGANNQPQHF.